Listed below are T cell receptor beta chains from one sample, sequenced in a study of response to subunit inactivated influenza vaccine. Each CDR3 protein gets one entry after TCRdb re-called the RT-PCR reads with MiXCR. The sample has fewer than 800,000 distinct CDR3 sequences, 15% to 18% seen once; the top ten hold around a tenth. Sequencing was performed on PBMCs from blood, taken 11 to 12 days after vaccination. All receptors derive from a man aged 45 to 65 who received an inactivated influenza vaccine. The CDR3 runs from the conserved cysteine through the conserved F or W. A D gene is named only where the DNA matches it firmly. Size is omitted from some rows. Given values are once, few, many or a class for expanded clones.

TRBJ2-7,TRBV7-9,-,TRBD2,CASSKSGSGSYEQYF,TGTGCCAGCAGCAAAAGCGGGAGTGGCTCCTACGAGCAGTACTTC
TRBJ2-7,TRBV20-1,many,-,CSASILEYEQYF,TGCAGTGCTAGTATCCTAGAATACGAGCAGTACTTC
TRBJ2-1,TRBV12-3/TRBV12-4,many,TRBD1,CASSQTGGSYNEQFF,TGTGCCAGCAGTCAGACAGGGGGGTCCTACAATGAGCAGTTCTTC
TRBJ2-7,TRBV5-1,few,TRBD2,CASSIASGYYEQYF,TGCGCCAGCAGCATTGCTAGCGGTTACTACGAGCAGTACTTC
TRBJ1-2,TRBV20-1,-,-,CSARETGRGYGYTF,TGCAGTGCTAGGGAGACAGGCCGGGGCTATGGCTACACCTTC
TRBJ1-5,TRBV24-1,few,TRBD1,CATSVQGLSQPQHF,TGTGCCACCAGTGTACAGGGGCTAAGCCAGCCCCAGCATTTT
TRBJ2-2,TRBV12-3/TRBV12-4,many,-,CASSLAGTGELFF,TGTGCCAGCAGTTTAGCGGGCACCGGGGAGCTGTTTTTT
TRBJ2-1,TRBV19,few,TRBD1,CASIGQGYNEQFF,TGTGCCAGTATAGGACAGGGGTACAATGAGCAGTTCTTC
TRBJ2-1,TRBV19,-,TRBD2,CASSSPPTSGGASGVDEQFF,TGTGCCAGTAGTTCCCCCCCTACTAGCGGGGGGGCCAGCGGCGTAGATGAGCAGTTCTTC
TRBJ2-2,TRBV5-6,-,-,CASSLAGAGGELFF,TGTGCCAGCAGCTTGGCAGGGGCTGGCGGGGAGCTGTTTTTT
TRBJ2-7,TRBV7-9,-,-,CASSYEESYEQYF,TGTGCCAGCAGCTATGAGGAGTCCTACGAGCAGTACTTC
TRBJ2-5,TRBV5-6,few,-,CASSTHREETQYF,TGTGCCAGCAGCACCCACAGGGAGGAGACCCAGTACTTC
TRBJ2-3,TRBV20-1,-,TRBD2,CSVHDSGSMIDTQYF,TGCAGTGTTCACGATAGCGGGAGTATGATAGATACGCAGTATTTT
TRBJ2-5,TRBV4-3,few,TRBD2,CASSHRGLASQETQYF,TGCGCCAGCAGCCATCGCGGACTAGCCAGTCAAGAGACCCAGTACTTC
TRBJ2-7,TRBV27,-,TRBD2,CASSPLAGESPYEQYF,TGTGCCAGCAGTCCTTTAGCGGGAGAGTCGCCCTACGAGCAGTACTTC
TRBJ2-4,TRBV11-2,-,TRBD2,CASSPSSGTKNIQYF,TGTGCCAGCAGCCCGAGTAGCGGGACCAAAAACATTCAGTACTTC
TRBJ1-2,TRBV11-2,-,-,CASSLDLSALGYGYTF,TGTGCCAGCAGCTTAGATCTTTCAGCCCTCGGCTATGGCTACACCTTC
TRBJ2-5,TRBV18,few,-,CASSPPMRAQQETQYF,TGTGCCAGCTCACCACCGATGAGGGCCCAACAAGAGACCCAGTACTTC
TRBJ2-1,TRBV2,-,-,CASSVAQGGNNEQFF,TGTGCCAGCAGTGTAGCACAGGGAGGAAACAATGAGCAGTTCTTC
TRBJ2-3,TRBV7-2,-,-,CASSLPLGRGSTDTQYF,TGTGCCAGCAGCTTACCCTTGGGGCGGGGTAGCACAGATACGCAGTATTTT
TRBJ2-1,TRBV6-2/TRBV6-3,few,-,CASDRGGYNEQFF,TGTGCCAGCGACAGGGGAGGGTACAATGAGCAGTTCTTC
TRBJ2-7,TRBV4-2,few,-,CASSQDYGGNSYEQYF,TGTGCCAGCAGCCAAGATTACGGCGGAAACTCCTACGAGCAGTACTTC
TRBJ1-2,TRBV7-8,-,-,CASSLDGGPNGYTF,TGTGCCAGCAGCTTAGATGGAGGGCCAAATGGCTACACCTTC
TRBJ2-1,TRBV19,-,-,CASRQKNNEQFF,TGTGCCAGTAGACAGAAAAACAATGAGCAGTTCTTC
TRBJ1-1,TRBV5-1,few,-,CASSLGDWGMNTEAFF,TGCGCCAGCAGCTTGGGCGACTGGGGAATGAACACTGAAGCTTTCTTT
TRBJ2-5,TRBV7-9,many,TRBD1,CASSPRGQQETQYF,TGTGCCAGCAGCCCAAGGGGGCAGCAAGAGACCCAGTACTTC
TRBJ2-5,TRBV28,few,-,CASSLQSQETQYF,TGTGCCAGCAGCCTACAGTCACAAGAGACCCAGTACTTC
TRBJ2-7,TRBV7-9,few,TRBD1,CASSLAYSGQSYEQYF,TGTGCCAGCAGCTTAGCTTATTCGGGACAGAGCTACGAGCAGTACTTC
TRBJ2-7,TRBV7-8,-,TRBD1,CASSLRGPGPEQYF,TGTGCCAGCAGCTTAAGGGGGCCAGGGCCCGAGCAGTACTTC
TRBJ2-1,TRBV27,few,-,CASSLRGWDEQFF,TGTGCCAGCAGTTTAAGAGGCTGGGATGAGCAGTTCTTC
TRBJ2-1,TRBV5-6,many,-,CASSTDSSGNEQFF,TGTGCCAGCAGCACCGACTCCTCTGGGAATGAGCAGTTCTTC
TRBJ1-2,TRBV29-1,few,TRBD1,CSVRGLGFYGYTF,TGCAGCGTGAGGGGGCTCGGTTTCTATGGCTACACCTTC
TRBJ2-3,TRBV6-1,few,TRBD1,CASSQEGGPDTQYF,TGTGCCAGCAGTCAAGAAGGGGGCCCAGATACGCAGTATTTT
TRBJ2-3,TRBV5-4,-,-,CASVHQGQGTQYF,TGTGCCAGCGTGCACCAGGGGCAGGGAACGCAGTATTTT
TRBJ1-1,TRBV29-1,few,-,CSVSGAAAFF,TGCAGCGTTTCCGGGGCCGCAGCTTTCTTT
TRBJ2-3,TRBV15,few,-,CATMASTDTQYF,TGTGCCACCATGGCCAGCACAGATACGCAGTATTTT
TRBJ2-1,TRBV6-1,-,-,CASSEAILGLRSSYNEQFF,TGTGCCAGCAGTGAAGCGATATTGGGACTGAGGAGCTCCTACAATGAGCAGTTCTTC
TRBJ2-7,TRBV11-2,-,TRBD2,CASSGGTSPLREQYF,TGTGCCAGCAGCGGGGGGACTAGCCCGTTGAGGGAGCAGTACTTC
TRBJ2-7,TRBV12-3/TRBV12-4,-,TRBD2,CASSFAGGGYEQYF,TGTGCCAGCAGCTTCGCGGGGGGCGGTTACGAGCAGTACTTC
TRBJ1-2,TRBV3-1,few,TRBD1,CASSRGTASPYGYTF,TGTGCCAGCAGCCGAGGGACAGCGAGCCCCTATGGCTACACCTTC
TRBJ1-1,TRBV18,few,-,CASSRAGRTEAFF,TGTGCCAGCTCACGTGCCGGACGGACTGAAGCTTTCTTT
TRBJ2-5,TRBV30,few,TRBD2,CAWSRLAGYQETQYF,TGTGCCTGGAGCCGACTAGCGGGGTACCAAGAGACCCAGTACTTC
TRBJ2-5,TRBV4-2,few,-,CASSSRGGVQETQYF,TGTGCCAGCAGCTCGAGAGGCGGGGTACAAGAGACCCAGTACTTC
TRBJ1-3,TRBV12-3/TRBV12-4,-,-,CASRPSGGSGNTIYF,TGTGCCAGCAGGCCCTCGGGGGGATCTGGAAACACCATATATTTT
TRBJ2-1,TRBV6-1,few,-,CASSLAEGVYNEQFF,TGTGCCAGCAGTCTAGCGGAGGGGGTTTACAATGAGCAGTTCTTC
TRBJ2-7,TRBV6-2/TRBV6-3,-,TRBD1,CASRRQGQVYEQYF,TGTGCCAGCAGAAGACAGGGGCAAGTCTACGAGCAGTACTTC
TRBJ2-5,TRBV7-2,few,TRBD2,CASSFLRGGGPETQYF,TGTGCCAGCAGCTTTTTACGGGGCGGGGGGCCGGAGACCCAGTACTTC
TRBJ2-5,TRBV9,-,-,CASSVRLAETQYF,TGTGCCAGCAGCGTAAGGCTAGCAGAGACCCAGTACTTC
TRBJ2-3,TRBV29-1,many,-,CSVRGGAGTDTQYF,TGCAGCGTTCGAGGGGGGGCTGGCACAGATACGCAGTATTTT
TRBJ2-1,TRBV12-3/TRBV12-4,-,-,CASSFWGESYNEQFF,TGTGCCAGCAGTTTTTGGGGGGAGTCCTACAATGAGCAGTTCTTC
TRBJ2-2,TRBV5-6,few,TRBD1,CASSADREFNGELFF,TGTGCCAGCAGCGCGGACAGGGAATTTAACGGGGAGCTGTTTTTT